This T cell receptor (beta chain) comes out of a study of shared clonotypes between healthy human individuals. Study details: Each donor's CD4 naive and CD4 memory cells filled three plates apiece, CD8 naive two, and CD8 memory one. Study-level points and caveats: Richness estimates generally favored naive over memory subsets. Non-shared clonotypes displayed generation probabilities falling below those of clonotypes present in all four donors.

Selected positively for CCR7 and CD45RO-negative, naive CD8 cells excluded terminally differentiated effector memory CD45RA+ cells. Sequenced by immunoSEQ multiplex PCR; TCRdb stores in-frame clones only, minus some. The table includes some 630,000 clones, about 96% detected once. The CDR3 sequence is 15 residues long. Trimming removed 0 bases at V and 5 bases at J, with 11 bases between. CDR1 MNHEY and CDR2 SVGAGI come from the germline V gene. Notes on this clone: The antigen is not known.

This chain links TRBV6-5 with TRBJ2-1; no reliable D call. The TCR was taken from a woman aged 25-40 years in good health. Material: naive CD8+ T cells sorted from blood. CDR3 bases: TGTGCCAGCAGTTACTCGATAGCAGGTAACAATGAGCAGTTCTTC. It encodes CASSYSIAGNNEQFF.